The 6 T cell receptor beta chains below all came from one sample that was sequenced in a study of T-cell memory formation after mild COVID-19. In TCRdb, the 5' RACE reads were re-called with MiXCR into one record per CDR3 protein. The sample includes around 430,000 distinct CDR3 sequences, roughly 15% of them seen just once. The sequencing sample was made of PBMCs or a T cell subset sorted from them (not recorded which). Source of these receptors: a man between 18 and 35 years old who had mild COVID-19 (a few samples of this study predate the infection). Cell type and time point are not known.

This clonotype has a handful of counts. The chain combines TRBV7-2 with TRBJ2-7; either TRBD1 or TRBD2 may fit D (6 bases each). The CDR3 sequence is 15 residues long. Germline CDR1 SGHTA, CDR2 FQGNSA. Trimming stripped 5 bases from V and 0 bases from J, with 14 bases between. The CDR3 region is CASSLEGGNSYEQYF. CDR3 sequence (DNA): TGTGCCAGCAGCCTGGAGGGGGGCAACTCCTACGAGCAGTACTTC.

This clonotype was counted once. In DNA form, the CDR3 reads TGTGCCAGCAGCCAAGAGGGTTCGGGGCGCACTGAAGCTTTCTTT. Residues: CASSQEGSGRTEAFF. The chain couples TRBV3-1 to TRBJ1-1, with TRBD1 as a possible D gene (5 bases). Germline-derived CDR1 and CDR2 are LGHDT and YNNKEL (reference sequence). CDR3 size: 15 residues. V dropped 0 bases and J dropped 4 bases, with 12 bases sitting between them.

This chain's CDR3 is CAWSADRNTEAFF. The CDR3 DNA sequence: TGTGCCTGGAGCGCCGATAGGAACACTGAAGCTTTCTTT. The rearrangement links TRBV30 to TRBJ1-1; no firm D call. The CDR3 covers 13 residues. Trimming left V 3 bases short and J 1 base short, with 9 bases between. Germline V lookup: CDR1 GTSNPN, CDR2 SVGIG (reference sequence).

The chain uses TRBV7-2 and TRBJ1-2; the match to TRBD1 covers 7 bases. V dropped 5 bases and J dropped 6; count of bases not matched to a gene: 9. Germline loops: CDR1 SGHTA, CDR2 FQGNSA. The CDR3 length is 14 residues. CDR3 nucleotides: TGTGCCAGCAGCCATCTGACAGGGATTGATGGCTACACCTTC. Its protein is CASSHLTGIDGYTF.

The gene calls are TRBV5-1 and TRBJ2-1, with D hard to call. This CDR3 is 12 amino acids long. Germline CDR1 reads SGHRS; CDR2 reads YFSETQ. The V gene lost 2 bases and the J gene lost 3 bases, with 3 bases spanning the gap. Written as DNA, the CDR3 is TGCGCCAGCAGCTTCAACTACAATGAGCAGTTCTTC. It specifies CASSFNYNEQFF. The whole variable domain, remainder taken from reference TRBV5-1 and TRBJ2-1, is KAGVTQTPRYLIKTRGQQVTLSCSPISGHRSVSWYQQTPGQGLQFLFEYFSETQRNKGNFPGRFSGRQFSNSRSEMNVSTLELGDSALYLCASSFNYNEQFFGPGTRLTVL.

This clonotype was seen a handful of times. This chain uses TRBV11-2 with TRBJ2-1, with 9 bases matching TRBD2. CDR3 length equals 15 residues. The V and J ends lost 5 bases and 7 bases, in that order; junction bases with no gene match: 9. Germline assignment: CDR1 SGHAT and CDR2 FQNNGV. The CDR3 DNA is TGTGCCAGCAGCATCGCGGGGGGGGGCCAGAATGAGCAGTTCTTC. This sequence encodes CASSIAGGGQNEQFF.